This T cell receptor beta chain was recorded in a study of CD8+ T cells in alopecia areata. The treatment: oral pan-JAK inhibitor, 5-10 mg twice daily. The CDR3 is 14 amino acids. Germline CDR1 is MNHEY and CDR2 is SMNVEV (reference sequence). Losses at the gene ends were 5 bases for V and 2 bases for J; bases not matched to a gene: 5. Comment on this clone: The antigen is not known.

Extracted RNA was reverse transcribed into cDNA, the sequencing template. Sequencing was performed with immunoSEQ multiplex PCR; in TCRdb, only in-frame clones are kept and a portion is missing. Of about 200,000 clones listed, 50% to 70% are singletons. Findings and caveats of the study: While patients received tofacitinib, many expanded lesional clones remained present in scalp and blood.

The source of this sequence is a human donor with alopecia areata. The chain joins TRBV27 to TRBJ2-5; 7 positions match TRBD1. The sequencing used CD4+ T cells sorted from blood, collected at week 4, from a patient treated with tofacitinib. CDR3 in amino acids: CASSHGDSQETQYF. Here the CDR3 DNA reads TGTGCCAGCAGTCATGGGGACAGTCAAGAGACCCAGTACTTC.